A selection of T cell receptor beta chains follows, all from one sample in a study of shared clonotypes between healthy human individuals. Assay: immunoSEQ multiplex PCR; the TCRdb copy retains only in-frame clones and omits some. The sample carries 550,000 to 850,000 clones, 74% recorded once. Sequencing was performed on memory CD4+ T cells sorted from blood. These receptors all come from a woman younger than 45 in good health. CDR3s include the opening cysteine and the closing phenylalanine or tryptophan.

v_call | cdr3_aa
TRBV2 | CASAEPSSSYNEQFF
TRBV28 | CASSPPRGRGNTEAFF
TRBV7-2 | CASSFPRQGINTGELFF
TRBV6-5 | CASSADRGLSYEQYF
TRBV7-2 | CASSLGQLNQPQHF
TRBV7-3 | CASSLASSGTEAFF
TRBV5-1 | CASSPSGGGPETQYF
TRBV2 | CASSEIAEADTQYF
TRBV5-1 | CASSLRPDYEQYF
TRBV18 | CASSPLSVKETQYF
TRBV5-4 | CASSPGTGQHEQYF
TRBV6-5 | CASSYKPAAGNTIYF
TRBV6-7 | CARKGRHYGYTF
TRBV6-1 | CASRRQGEQYF
TRBV6-1 | CASSSQWTDTQYF